This T cell receptor (beta chain) is drawn from a study of cytotoxic CD8 clonotypes in ibrutinib-treated CLL. The length of the CDR3 is 16 residues. The germline CDR1 and CDR2 sequences are LNHDA and SQIVND (reference sequence). Germline trimming cut 3 bases from V and 0 bases from J; bases unmatched to any gene: 2. The study's findings and limits: Clonality was elevated at ibrutinib response and had returned toward baseline at progression. Investigators sampled sustained-remission and progressing patients at differing times. At baseline, clonality was higher than in age-matched healthy donors and correlated with CD8+ counts.

Produced via immunoSEQ multiplex PCR; TCRdb's table is partial and in-frame only. The sample has 68,000 or so clones, about two thirds seen once. This clone was observed a handful of times. The antigen remains undetermined. The receptor was derived from a human donor with chronic lymphocytic leukemia. The material sequenced was PBMCs, taken after 12 months of ibrutinib treatment. The rearrangement uses TRBV19 and TRBJ2-6, with TRBD1 matching over 7 bases. CDR3 in DNA: TGTGCCAGTAGTATGGGACAGATCTCTGGGGCCAACGTCCTGACTTTC. It is translated as CASSMGQISGANVLTF.